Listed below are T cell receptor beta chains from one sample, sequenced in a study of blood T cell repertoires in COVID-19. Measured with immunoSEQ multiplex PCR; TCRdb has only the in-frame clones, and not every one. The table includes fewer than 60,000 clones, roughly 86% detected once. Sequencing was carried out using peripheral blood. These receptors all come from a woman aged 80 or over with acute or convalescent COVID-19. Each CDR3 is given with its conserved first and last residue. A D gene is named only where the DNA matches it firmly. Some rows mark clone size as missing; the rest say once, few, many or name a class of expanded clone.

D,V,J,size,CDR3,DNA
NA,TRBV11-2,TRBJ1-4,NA,CASSLAGGELFF,TGTGCCAGCAGCCTCGCGGGGGGAGAACTGTTTTTT
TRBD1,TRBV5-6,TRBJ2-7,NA,CASSGGQGAYSYEQYF,TGTGCCAGCAGCGGGGGACAGGGGGCCTATTCCTACGAGCAGTACTTC
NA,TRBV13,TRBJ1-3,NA,CASSSRTGSSGNTIYF,TGTGCCAGCAGCTCTAGGACGGGAAGCTCTGGAAACACCATATATTTT
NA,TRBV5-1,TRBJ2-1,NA,CASSLGAGRRDEQFF,TGCGCCAGCAGCTTGGGGGCGGGGCGGAGGGATGAGCAGTTCTTC
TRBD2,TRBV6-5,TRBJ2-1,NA,CASSPGTRYNEQFF,TGTGCCAGCAGCCCCGGGACTAGGTACAATGAGCAGTTCTTC
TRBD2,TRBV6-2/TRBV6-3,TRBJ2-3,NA,CASSYAVAGVTDTQYF,TGTGCCAGCAGTTACGCGGTAGCGGGAGTTACAGATACGCAGTATTTT
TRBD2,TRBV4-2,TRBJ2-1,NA,CASSQETGTSKFF,TGTGCCAGCAGCCAAGAAACCGGGACTAGCAAGTTCTTC
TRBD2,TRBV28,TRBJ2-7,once,CASSLVAGVQTYEQYF,TGTGCCAGCAGTTTGGTAGCGGGGGTTCAAACCTACGAGCAGTACTTC
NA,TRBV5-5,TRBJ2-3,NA,CASSLDPRRADTQYF,TGTGCCAGCAGCCTGGACCCTCGGAGGGCAGATACGCAGTATTTT
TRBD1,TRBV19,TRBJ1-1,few,CASSIEGQGRTEAFF,TGTGCCAGTAGTATAGAGGGACAGGGGAGAACTGAAGCTTTCTTT
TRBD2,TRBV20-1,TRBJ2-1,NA,CSASSLAGGIGEQFF,TGCAGTGCTAGTTCCCTAGCGGGAGGGATAGGGGAGCAGTTCTTC
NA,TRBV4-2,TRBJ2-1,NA,CASSQAGYHEQFF,TGTGCCAGCAGCCAAGCCGGGTATCATGAGCAGTTCTTC
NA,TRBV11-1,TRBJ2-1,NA,CASSFHGSGTYNEQFF,TGTGCCAGCAGCTTCCATGGGAGTGGGACCTACAATGAGCAGTTCTTC
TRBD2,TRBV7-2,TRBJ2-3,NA,CASSLIVAGGDTQYF,TGTGCCAGCAGCTTAATTGTAGCGGGAGGGGATACGCAGTATTTT
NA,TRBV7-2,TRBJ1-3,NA,CASSLVSAGVNSGNTIYF,TGTGCCAGCAGCTTAGTTTCGGCAGGTGTTAACTCTGGAAACACCATATATTTT
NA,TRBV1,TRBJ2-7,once,CTSSQVGGGKQYF,TGCACCAGCAGCCAAGTTGGCGGGGGAAAGCAGTACTTC
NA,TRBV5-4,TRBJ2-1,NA,CASTTGQKPYNEQFF,TGTGCCAGCACCACCGGACAGAAGCCTTACAATGAGCAGTTCTTC
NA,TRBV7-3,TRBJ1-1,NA,CASGKGVNTEAFF,TGTGCCAGCGGTAAGGGGGTGAACACTGAAGCTTTCTTT
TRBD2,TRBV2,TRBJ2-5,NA,CASLGVAGGRNQETQYF,TGTGCCAGCCTAGGGGTAGCGGGAGGGCGTAACCAAGAGACCCAGTACTTC
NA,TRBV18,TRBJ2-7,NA,CASSPQGSTYEQYF,TGTGCCAGCTCACCACAGGGGTCTACCTACGAGCAGTACTTC
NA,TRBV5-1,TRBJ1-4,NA,CASSLEPGIGSREKLFF,TGCGCCAGCAGCTTGGAGCCCGGGATCGGCTCTAGGGAAAAACTGTTTTTT
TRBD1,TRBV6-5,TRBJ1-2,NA,CASSRDSLISEGTF,TGTGCCAGCAGTCGGGACAGTTTAATTTCAGAAGGCACCTTC
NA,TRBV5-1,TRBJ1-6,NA,CASSTLTGANSPLHF,TGCGCCAGCAGCACCTTGACAGGAGCAAATTCACCCCTCCACTTT
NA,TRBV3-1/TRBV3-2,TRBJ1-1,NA,CASSPRDDTEAFF,TGTGCCAGCAGCCCCCGAGATGACACTGAAGCTTTCTTT
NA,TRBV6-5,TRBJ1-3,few,CASSPSGSGNTIYF,TGTGCCAGCAGTCCATCGGGCTCTGGAAACACCATATATTTT
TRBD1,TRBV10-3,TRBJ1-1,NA,CAISSRDSTRDTEAFF,TGTGCCATCAGCAGTCGGGACAGCACGAGGGACACTGAAGCTTTCTTT
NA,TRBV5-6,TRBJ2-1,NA,CASSLAGTLKQFF,TGTGCCAGCAGCTTGGCCGGGACATTAAAGCAGTTCTTC
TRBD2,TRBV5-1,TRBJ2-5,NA,CASSLGTSGGAETQYF,TGCGCCAGCAGCTTGGGGACTAGCGGGGGGGCAGAGACCCAGTACTTC
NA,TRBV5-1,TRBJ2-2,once,CASSLGGQRTGELFF,TGCGCCAGCAGCTTAGGAGGGCAAAGGACCGGGGAGCTGTTTTTT
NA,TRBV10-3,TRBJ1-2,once,CAITGDGPGGYTF,TGTGCCATCACTGGAGACGGACCAGGGGGCTACACCTTC
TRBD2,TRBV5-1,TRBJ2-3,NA,CASYPGGRTDTQYF,TGCGCCAGCTACCCGGGGGGGAGGACAGATACGCAGTATTTT
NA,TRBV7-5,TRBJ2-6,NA,CARSFSQGTALVANVLTF,TGTGCCAGAAGCTTCTCCCAGGGGACAGCTCTGGTCGCCAACGTCCTGACTTTC
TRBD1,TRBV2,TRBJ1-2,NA,CASRGTGGGYTF,TGTGCCAGCAGGGGGACAGGGGGAGGCTACACCTTC
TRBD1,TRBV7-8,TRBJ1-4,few,CASSLGPGTGDEKLFF,TGTGCCAGCAGCTTAGGACCCGGGACAGGGGATGAAAAACTGTTTTTT
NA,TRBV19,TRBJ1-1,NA,CASTATMNTEAFF,TGTGCCAGTACGGCAACTATGAACACTGAAGCTTTCTTT
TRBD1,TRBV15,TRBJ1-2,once,CATSRDRGGQPNYGYTF,TGTGCCACCAGCAGAGATCGAGGGGGACAGCCAAACTATGGCTACACCTTC
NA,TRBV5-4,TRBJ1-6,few,CASSPLGGNSYNSPLHF,TGTGCCAGCAGCCCCTTGGGGGGAAACTCCTATAATTCACCCCTCCACTTT
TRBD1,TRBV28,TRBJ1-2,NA,CASSLGTDYGYTF,TGTGCCAGCAGTTTAGGGACAGACTATGGCTACACCTTC
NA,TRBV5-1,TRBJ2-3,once,CASSRQAHTDTQYF,TGCGCCAGCAGCCGACAGGCCCACACAGATACGCAGTATTTT